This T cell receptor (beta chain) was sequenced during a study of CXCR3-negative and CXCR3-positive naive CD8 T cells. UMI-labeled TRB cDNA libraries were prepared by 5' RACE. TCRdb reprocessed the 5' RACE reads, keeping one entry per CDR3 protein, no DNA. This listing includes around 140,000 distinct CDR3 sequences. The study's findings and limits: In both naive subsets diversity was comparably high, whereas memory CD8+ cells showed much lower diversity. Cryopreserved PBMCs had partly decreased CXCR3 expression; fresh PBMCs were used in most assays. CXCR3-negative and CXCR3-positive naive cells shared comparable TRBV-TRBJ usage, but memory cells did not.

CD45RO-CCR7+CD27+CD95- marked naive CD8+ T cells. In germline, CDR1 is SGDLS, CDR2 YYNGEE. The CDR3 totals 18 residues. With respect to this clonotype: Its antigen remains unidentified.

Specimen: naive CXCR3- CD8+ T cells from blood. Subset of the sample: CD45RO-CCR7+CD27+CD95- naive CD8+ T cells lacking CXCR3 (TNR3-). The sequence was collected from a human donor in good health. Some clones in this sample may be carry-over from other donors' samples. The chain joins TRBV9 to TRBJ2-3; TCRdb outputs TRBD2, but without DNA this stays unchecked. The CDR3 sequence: CASSVEDGSSWLADTQYF. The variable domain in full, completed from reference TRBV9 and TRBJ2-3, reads DSGVTQTPKHLITATGQRVTLRCSPRSGDLSVYWYQQSLDQGLQFLIQYYNGEERAKGNILERFSAQQFPDLHSELNLSSLELGDSALYFCASSVEDGSSWLADTQYFGPGTRLTVL.